The 7 T cell receptor beta chains reported below all come from one sample, sequenced in a study of shared clonotypes between healthy human individuals. Generated by immunoSEQ multiplex PCR, the TCRdb table keeps only in-frame clones and is missing some. The repertoire holds 640,000 or so clones, with 55% to 75% as singletons. The sequenced material came from memory CD4+ T cells sorted from blood. The subset here: CD45RA-negative fraction. The receptors were sampled from a woman between 25 and 40 years old in good health.

V is TRBV19 and J is TRBJ2-3; D possibly corresponds to TRBD1 (5 bases). The germline CDR1 and CDR2 sequences are LNHDA and SQIVND (reference sequence). V gave up 6 bases and J gave up 2 bases, with 12 bases separating them. This CDR3 region has 14 residues. CDR3 in amino acids: CASRWGGLTDTQYF. CDR3 coding DNA: TGTGCCAGTAGATGGGGCGGTCTCACAGATACGCAGTATTTT.

The V gene is TRBV5-6, the J gene TRBJ2-7; no reliable D call. Trimming shortened V by 3 bases and J by 1 base, and 11 bases separated the two germline ends. This CDR3 contains 14 residues. Germline assignment: CDR1 SGHDT and CDR2 YYEEEE. CDR3 bases: TGTGCCAGCAGCTCTATGACGGATTCCTACGAGCAGTACTTC. It is translated as CASSSMTDSYEQYF.

The rearrangement links TRBV29-1 to TRBJ2-1; 11 nucleotides line up with TRBD2. The CDR3 runs to 16 residues. With 3 bases clipped from V and 3 bases from J, the junction kept 7 bases outside the gene matches. Germline-derived CDR1 and CDR2 are SQVTM and ANQGSEA. The DNA of the CDR3 is TGCAGCGTTGAGGGGACTAGCGGTGTATTCTACAATGAGCAGTTCTTC. Protein sequence: CSVEGTSGVFYNEQFF.

This chain uses TRBV4-1 with TRBJ2-2, with a tentative D call TRBD1 (6 bases). Germline V gives CDR1 MGHRA, CDR2 YSYEKL. This CDR3 has 19 amino acids. V lost 0 bases and J 6 bases, leaving 23 bases between the germline ends. DNA for the CDR3: TGCGCCAGCAGCCAAGAGCCTTATAGGACAGTTGTCGGTTCCGGGGAGCTGTTTTTT. Residues: CASSQEPYRTVVGSGELFF.

The chain has TRBV11-3 and TRBJ2-7; 7 positions agree with TRBD2. The V gene end was trimmed by 1 base and the J gene end by 2 bases; junction bases not matched to a gene: 2. This CDR3 spans 14 amino acids. Germline CDR1 SGHNT, CDR2 YENEEA. This chain's CDR3 is CASSLGGSPYEQYF. CDR3 nucleotides: TGTGCCAGCAGCTTAGGCGGGAGCCCCTACGAGCAGTACTTC.

CDR3: CASSFQGLHNEQFF. CDR3 sequence (DNA): TGTGCCAGCAGCTTCCAAGGGCTCCACAATGAGCAGTTCTTC. The chain recombines TRBV11-1 with TRBJ2-1; no firm D call. The CDR3 has 14 residues. Trimming pared 3 bases from V and 5 bases from J, leaving 11 bases between. Looked up from germline, CDR1 is SGHAT and CDR2 is FQDESV (reference sequence).

The rearrangement joins TRBV11-2 to TRBJ1-2; D remains ambiguous. Trimming removed 0 bases from V and 6 bases from J, with 8 bases in between. The CDR3 length is 13 residues. From germline, CDR1 is SGHAT and CDR2 FQNNGV. CDR3 protein: CASSLDTLHGYTF. In DNA, the CDR3 is TGTGCCAGCAGCTTAGATACACTCCATGGCTACACCTTC. Full variable domain (remainder filled in from reference TRBV11-2 and TRBJ1-2): EAGVAQSPRYKIIEKRQSVAFWCNPISGHATLYWYQQILGQGPKLLIQFQNNGVVDDSQLPKDRFSAERLKGVDSTLKIQPAKLEDSAVYLCASSLDTLHGYTFGSGTRLTVV.